This passage covers 24 T cell receptor beta chains from one sample sequenced in a study of CD8+ T cells in alopecia areata. Treatment: oral pan-JAK inhibitor, 5-10 mg twice daily. TCR sequencing used cDNA made by reverse transcription of extracted RNA. Clones were sequenced by immunoSEQ multiplex PCR, and TCRdb holds only the in-frame ones, with some missing. The sample has 110,000 to 150,000 clones, nearly 55% seen once. Material: CD8+ T cells sorted from blood, obtained at week 4, from a patient treated with tofacitinib. All receptors come from a human donor with alopecia areata.

This clone was observed once. The CDR3 DNA is TGTGCCAGCAGTCTTCAGACAGGGGGGACCTACGAGCAGTACTTC. Amino acids: CASSLQTGGTYEQYF. The V call is TRBV27, the J call TRBJ2-7, with 9 positions matching TRBD1. After removal of 5 bases from V and 2 bases from J, the junction contained 7 bases not matched to a gene. The germline V gene encodes CDR1 MNHEY and CDR2 SMNVEV (reference sequence). This CDR3 has 15 amino acids.

The J gene is TRBJ2-1, the V gene TRBV30, with D uncertain. The germline V gene encodes CDR1 GTSNPN and CDR2 SVGIG (reference sequence). V lost 2 bases to trimming and J lost 0 bases, with 8 bases between them. The CDR3 has 14 amino acids. CDR3 region: CAWSQLSSYNEQFF. DNA for the CDR3: TGTGCCTGGAGTCAACTCTCCTCCTACAATGAGCAGTTCTTC. Variable domain in full (rest from reference TRBV30 and TRBJ2-1): SQTIHQWPATLVQPVGSPLSLECTVEGTSNPNLYWYRQAAGRGLQLLFYSVGIGQISSEVPQNLSASRPQDRQFILSSKKLLLSDSGFYLCAWSQLSSYNEQFFGPGTRLTVL.

This chain's CDR3 is CASSYSAGLATGELFF. The CDR3 coding sequence is TGTGCCAGCAGTTACTCGGCGGGTTTAGCCACCGGGGAGCTGTTTTTT. The chain combines TRBV6-5 with TRBJ2-2; TRBD2 might be the D (5 bases). The length of the CDR3 is 16 residues. Trimming took off 0 bases at V and 4 bases at J, with 12 bases between the two ends. Germline V lookup: CDR1 MNHEY, CDR2 SVGAGI.

J is TRBJ2-3 and V is TRBV7-2; D gene unclear. The V gene lost 0 bases and the J gene lost 4 bases, with 5 bases spanning the gap. Germline CDR1 SGHTA, CDR2 FQGNSA. The CDR3 runs to 13 residues. The CDR3 DNA reads TGTGCCAGCAGCTTAGCCCCCGCAGATACGCAGTATTTT. Its translation is CASSLAPADTQYF.

The chain has TRBV30 and TRBJ1-1; 7 nucleotides line up with TRBD1. V shed 5 bases, J shed 1 base, and the junction held 10 bases outside the gene matches. Germline V lookup: CDR1 GTSNPN, CDR2 SVGIG (reference sequence). The CDR3 consists of 15 residues. The CDR3, as DNA: TGTGCCTGGGGTCGGTTCGGACAGGAGAACACTGAAGCTTTCTTT. It codes for CAWGRFGQENTEAFF.

The CDR3 nucleotides are TGTGCCAGCAGCTCGACAGGGGACTATAATTCACCCCTCCACTTT. Its protein is CASSSTGDYNSPLHF. The chain links TRBV13 to TRBJ1-6, with 8 bases lining up with TRBD1. CDR1 and CDR2 (germline): PRHDT, FYEKMQ (reference sequence). The CDR3 length is 15 residues. The trim removed 4 bases at V and 3 bases at J, leaving 2 bases unmatched.

This clone was seen only a few times. This chain connects TRBV5-1 to TRBJ1-1, with 10 positions matching TRBD1. CDR3 length: 15 amino acids. The germline V gene has CDR1 SGHRS and CDR2 YFSETQ. V was clipped by 0 bases and J by 5 bases; unmatched bases: 4. The CDR3 region is CASSLGEDRGTEAFF. The CDR3 coding sequence is TGCGCCAGCAGCTTGGGAGAGGACAGGGGGACTGAAGCTTTCTTT.

This chain links TRBV5-1 with TRBJ2-1; D might be TRBD2 (6 bases). V lost 4 bases to trimming and J lost 6 bases, with 11 bases between them. CDR1 and CDR2 (germline): SGHRS, YFSETQ. This CDR3 is 13 amino acids long. In DNA form, the CDR3 reads TGCGCCAGCAGCGGGGACTTTCTCAATGAGCAGTTCTTC. Translated, it gives CASSGDFLNEQFF. Using reference TRBV5-1 and TRBJ2-1 for the parts outside the CDR3, the full variable domain is KAGVTQTPRYLIKTRGQQVTLSCSPISGHRSVSWYQQTPGQGLQFLFEYFSETQRNKGNFPGRFSGRQFSNSRSEMNVSTLELGDSALYLCASSGDFLNEQFFGPGTRLTVL.

The chain is built from TRBV19 and TRBJ1-2; 7 bases map to TRBD1. Germline assignment: CDR1 LNHDA and CDR2 SQIVND (reference sequence). Unmatched junction bases numbered 3, after V lost 5 bases and J lost 6 bases. The CDR3 is 12 residues long. This chain's CDR3 is CASSGQVDGYTF. CDR3 sequence (DNA): TGTGCCAGTAGTGGACAGGTGGATGGCTACACCTTC.

This clone has more than one count but fewer than ten. The chain has TRBV27 and TRBJ1-1; 7 bases are a match to TRBD1. The germline V gene has CDR1 MNHEY and CDR2 SMNVEV (reference sequence). The CDR3 consists of 14 residues. V trimming: 3 bases; J trimming: 3 bases; junction bases outside the gene matches: 4. This CDR3 reads CASSFTGADTEAFF. The CDR3 DNA follows: TGTGCCAGCAGTTTTACAGGGGCGGACACTGAAGCTTTCTTT.

The chain employs TRBV30 and TRBJ1-4; 7 bases are a match to TRBD1. This CDR3 contains 13 residues. J lost 6 bases, V lost 5 bases, and 6 bases had no gene match. Per the germline V gene, CDR1 is GTSNPN and CDR2 is SVGIG (reference sequence). CDR3 sequence: CAWHRQGDEKLFF. The CDR3 coding sequence is TGTGCCTGGCACAGACAGGGCGATGAAAAACTGTTTTTT.

A few counts support this clone. V gene TRBV7-8 combines with J gene TRBJ1-1; 7 nucleotides match TRBD1. There are 14 residues in the CDR3. Losses at the gene ends were 5 bases for V and 6 bases for J; bases not matched to a gene: 9. Germline assignment: CDR1 SGHVS and CDR2 FQNEAQ. The CDR3 sequence is CASSPGGGIPEAFF. The CDR3 DNA is TGTGCCAGCAGCCCAGGGGGGGGAATCCCTGAAGCTTTCTTT.

This clone was found a few times. The chain links TRBV11-2 to TRBJ2-1, with D maybe TRBD2 (6 bases). The CDR3 is made up of 16 amino acids. The V end was cut by 6 bases, the J end by 0 bases, with 15 bases between. Germline V gene lookup returns CDR1 SGHAT and CDR2 FQNNGV. CDR3 sequence: CASSFQPGSSYNEQFF. The CDR3 nucleotides are TGTGCCAGCAGTTTCCAACCCGGGAGCTCCTACAATGAGCAGTTCTTC.

Remarks on this clone: Within the sample, other DNA sequences also encode this same CDR3. The chain combines TRBV29-1 with TRBJ1-1; no firm D call. Germline V gives CDR1 SQVTM, CDR2 ANQGSEA. Trimming pared 0 bases from V and 1 base from J, leaving 6 bases between. This CDR3 contains 13 residues. CDR3 amino acids: CSVEDLGNTEAFF. In DNA, the CDR3 is TGCAGCGTTGAAGATCTCGGGAACACTGAAGCTTTCTTT. The variable domain in full, completed from reference TRBV29-1 and TRBJ1-1, reads SAVISQKPSRDICQRGTSLTIQCQVDSQVTMMFWYRQQPGQSLTLIATANQGSEATYESGFVIDKFPISRPNLTFSTLTVSNMSPEDSSIYLCSVEDLGNTEAFFGQGTRLTVV.

The chain uses TRBV4-1 and TRBJ2-4; the D call may be TRBD1 or TRBD2 (5 bases each). The germline V gene encodes CDR1 MGHRA and CDR2 YSYEKL. This CDR3 region has 14 residues. V lost 3 bases and J 5 bases, leaving 11 bases between the germline ends. The CDR3: CASSQGPLENIQYF. In nucleotides, the CDR3 is TGCGCCAGCAGCCAGGGGCCACTAGAAAACATTCAGTACTTC.

This clone has a handful of counts. This chain uses TRBV5-1 with TRBJ2-2, with a possible D match to TRBD1 (5 bases). Germline V lookup: CDR1 SGHRS, CDR2 YFSETQ. The CDR3 loop spans 12 amino acids. Trimming pared 6 bases from V and 3 bases from J, leaving 6 bases between. The CDR3 coding sequence is TGCGCCAGCACAGGGCACACCGGGGAGCTGTTTTTT. This translates into CASTGHTGELFF.

V gene TRBV9 combines with J gene TRBJ2-1; the D gene is possibly TRBD2 (6 bases). V was shortened by 2 bases and J by 4 bases, with 13 bases between the two germline ends. The V gene's germline CDR1 is SGDLS and CDR2 YYNGEE. The CDR3 is 15 residues long. The CDR3 bases are TGTGCCAGCAGCGTGGACGGGGGAGCTTACAATGAGCAGTTCTTC. It codes for CASSVDGGAYNEQFF.

The V gene is TRBV5-6, the J gene TRBJ1-1; no definite D call. The CDR3 extends over 11 amino acids. V gave up 3 bases and J gave up 11 bases, with 11 bases separating them. The V gene's germline CDR1 is SGHDT and CDR2 YYEEEE. The CDR3 region is CASSSGPTAFF. CDR3 nucleotide sequence: TGTGCCAGCAGCTCAGGACCCACTGCTTTCTTT.

The genes are TRBV29-1 and TRBJ2-2; no clear D. Germline-derived CDR1 and CDR2 are SQVTM and ANQGSEA. CDR3 length: 11 amino acids. V dropped 6 bases and J dropped 4 bases, with 6 bases sitting between them. Here the CDR3 DNA reads TGCAGCGTGTTTACCACCGGGGAGCTGTTTTTT. The encoded protein is CSVFTTGELFF.

This sequence joins TRBV5-1 and TRBJ1-6, with no clear D. The CDR3 consists of 13 residues. CDR1 SGHRS and CDR2 YFSETQ come from the germline V gene. With 0 bases removed from V and 11 bases from J, the gap between germline ends came to 9 bases. The CDR3 DNA sequence: TGCGCCAGCAGCTTGGTTGGGGTTCCACCCCTCCACTTT. Encoded protein: CASSLVGVPPLHF.

The CDR3 DNA sequence: TGTGCCAGCAGCCAAGAGCTGGACAGATATAATGGCTACACCTTC. It specifies CASSQELDRYNGYTF. The J gene is TRBJ1-2, the V gene TRBV4-2; tentative D call: TRBD1 (6 bases). The CDR3 runs to 15 residues. Trimming stripped 0 bases from V and 6 bases from J, with 14 bases between. Germline CDR1 is LGHNA and CDR2 is YNFKEQ.

This clone has more than one count but fewer than ten. The chain has TRBV5-1 and TRBJ2-7; D not resolved. The V end lost 0 bases, the J end lost 5 bases, and 12 bases lay between the germline ends. Germline CDR1 SGHRS, CDR2 YFSETQ. There are 14 residues in the CDR3. The DNA of the CDR3 is TGCGCCAGCAGCTTGGCCGGCAGGAGCAACGAGCAGTACTTC. The encoded protein is CASSLAGRSNEQYF.

The chain has TRBV6-6 and TRBJ2-5; possible D gene TRBD2, 5 bases. Trimming stripped 7 bases from V and 5 bases from J, with 11 bases between. The CDR3 extends over 12 amino acids. In germline, CDR1 is MNHNY, CDR2 SVGAGI (reference sequence). CDR3 in amino acids: CASTAGGETQYF. CDR3 in DNA: TGTGCCAGCACTGCGGGCGGGGAGACCCAGTACTTC.

The gene calls are TRBV15 and TRBJ2-1; D remains ambiguous. This CDR3 is built from 18 residues. CDR1 and CDR2 (germline): LNHNV, YYDKDF (reference sequence). V was shortened by 3 bases and J by 0 bases, with 18 bases between the two germline ends. The CDR3 sequence is CATSSQHPSYSSYNEQFF. CDR3 in DNA: TGTGCCACCAGCAGTCAACATCCCAGTTACAGCTCCTACAATGAGCAGTTCTTC.